The 12 T cell receptor beta chains below were found in one sample sequenced in a study of neurological immune-mediated disorders. Via MiXCR, TCRdb re-called the 5' RACE reads, giving one row per CDR3 protein. The table lists 80,000 or so distinct CDR3 sequences, approximately 9.4% of them singletons. The sequenced material came from PBMCs. Receptors originate from a man aged 45-65 years in good health.

This clonotype was counted at least ten times. The V call is TRBV29-1, the J call TRBJ2-2, with D unresolved. The length of the CDR3 is 14 residues. Germline V lookup: CDR1 SQVTM, CDR2 ANQGSEA. V was clipped by 3 bases and J by 0 bases, with 8 bases between them. The CDR3 reads CSVEGSSNTGELFF. DNA of the CDR3: TGCAGCGTTGAGGGTTCCTCGAACACCGGGGAGCTGTTTTTT.

This clonotype has a count of ten or more. The V call is TRBV28, the J call TRBJ1-1, with D perhaps TRBD1 (6 bases). V was clipped by 8 bases and J by 1 base, with 8 bases between them. The CDR3 contains 12 residues. Germline V gives CDR1 MDHEN, CDR2 SYDVKM. The CDR3 coding sequence is TGTGCCAGCGGACAGACGAACACTGAAGCTTTCTTT. This codes for CASGQTNTEAFF.

Many counts were recorded for this clonotype. This sequence joins TRBV20-1 and TRBJ2-3; 12 bases map to TRBD2. The V and J ends lost 6 bases and 4 bases, in that order; junction bases with no gene match: 8. This CDR3 comprises 15 residues. Per the germline V gene, CDR1 is DFQATT and CDR2 is SNEGSKA (reference sequence). CDR3 DNA sequence: TGCAGTGCCCAGCTCGCTAGCGGGAGGGCAGATACGCAGTATTTT. It codes for CSAQLASGRADTQYF.

This clonotype was seen ten or more times. V gene TRBV6-6 combines with J gene TRBJ2-2; D gene uncertain. CDR1 is MNHNY and CDR2 is SVGAGI in the germline V gene (reference sequence). The CDR3 is 15 amino acids. Deletions cut 7 bases from V and 2 bases from J, with 14 bases between. CDR3 sequence (DNA): TGTGCCAGCACCAACGGTGGATATAACACCGGGGAGCTGTTTTTT. Translation gives CASTNGGYNTGELFF.

The table lists this clonotype with many counts. The rearrangement joins TRBV6-2 or TRBV6-3 to TRBJ1-5, with 9 positions matching TRBD1. This CDR3 is 17 amino acids long. Germline-derived CDR1 and CDR2 are MNHEY and SVGEGT. Trimming removed 6 bases from V and 1 base from J; junction bases left unmatched: 10. The CDR3 nucleotides are TGTGCCAGCAGCAGTGGGACAGGGCTGGAAAGCAATCAGCCCCAGCATTTT. Amino acid sequence: CASSSGTGLESNQPQHF.

CDR3 DNA sequence: TGTGCCAGCAGACCTCGTATGAATGAGCAGTTCTTC. Translating it yields CASRPRMNEQFF. This sequence joins TRBV28 and TRBJ2-1; D gene unclear. The V end was cut by 6 bases, the J end by 7 bases, with 10 bases between. Germline V lookup: CDR1 MDHEN, CDR2 SYDVKM. The CDR3 loop spans 12 amino acids.

This clonotype was seen many times. The J gene is TRBJ2-7, the V gene TRBV3-1; no firm D call. CDR1 and CDR2 (germline): LGHDT, YNNKEL (reference sequence). The CDR3 covers 12 residues. Trimming took 1 base from V and 6 from J, leaving 7 bases between them. The chain's CDR3 is CASSQGRLEQYF. The CDR3 coding sequence is TGTGCCAGCAGCCAAGGAAGGCTCGAGCAGTACTTC.

In this sample, this clonotype turned up many times. The chain employs TRBV7-2 and TRBJ1-6; D not resolved. The V and J ends lost 4 bases and 10 bases respectively, with 8 bases between them. Looked up from germline, CDR1 is SGHTA and CDR2 is FQGNSA. The CDR3 is made up of 12 amino acids. The DNA for the CDR3 is TGTGCCAGCAGCTCCAATCGGTCACCCCTCCACTTT. Translating gives CASSSNRSPLHF.

This clonotype was counted many times. V and J are TRBV6-5 and TRBJ1-5; D ambiguous. V dropped 6 bases and J dropped 3 bases, with 15 bases sitting between them. CDR1 and CDR2 from the germline V gene are MNHEY and SVGAGI. The CDR3 has 15 residues. DNA for the CDR3: TGTGCCAGCAGCCCCTCACTGCGTGACAATCAGCCCCAGCATTTT. Amino acids: CASSPSLRDNQPQHF.

This clonotype was detected many times. The chain uses TRBV5-1 and TRBJ2-7; 8 bases agree with TRBD1. V shed 4 bases, J shed 5 bases, and the junction held 8 bases outside the gene matches. CDR1 SGHRS and CDR2 YFSETQ come from the germline V gene. There are 14 residues in the CDR3. CDR3 sequence: CASSPGQDRDEQYF. In DNA, the CDR3 is TGCGCCAGCAGCCCCGGCCAGGACAGGGACGAGCAGTACTTC.

This clonotype was seen ten or more times. The gene calls are TRBV27 and TRBJ2-3, with TRBD2 identical over 10 bases. CDR1 and CDR2 (germline): MNHEY, SMNVEV (reference sequence). The CDR3 extends over 16 amino acids. With 2 bases clipped from V and 2 bases from J, the junction kept 4 bases outside the gene matches. The chain's CDR3 is CASSLLAGANTDTQYF. CDR3 bases: TGTGCCAGCAGTTTACTAGCGGGGGCCAACACAGATACGCAGTATTTT.

This clonotype was seen ten or more times. J is TRBJ2-3 and V is TRBV18; 10 bases match TRBD1. The CDR3 loop spans 16 amino acids. The J segment lost 4 bases and the V segment lost 0 bases, leaving 4 bases of the junction unmatched. CDR1 and CDR2 from the germline V gene are KGHSH and LQKENI. CDR3 sequence: CASSPPVGTGADTQYF. The CDR3, as DNA: TGTGCCAGCTCACCACCGGTGGGGACAGGGGCAGATACGCAGTATTTT. The full variable domain, completed using reference TRBV18 and TRBJ2-3, is NAGVMQNPRHLVRRRGQEARLRCSPMKGHSHVYWYRQLPEEGLKFMVYLQKENIIDESGMPKERFSAEFPKEGPSILRIQQVVRGDSAAYFCASSPPVGTGADTQYFGPGTRLTVL.